This entry is about one T cell receptor beta chain. This receptor's antigen is unknown. Nothing much larger sits one base from this clone, and base qualities are not available. The instrument was an Illumina NovaSeq 6000. TCRalpha and TCRbeta cDNA libraries were constructed by 5'RACE with constant-segment primers, with sample barcodes and unique molecular identifiers being introduced. Trizol reagent was used to extract RNA from every sample. Libraries were amplified in two PCR steps, with a second sample barcode and Illumina TruSeq adapters added in the second step. Sequencing of the libraries was done on an Illumina NovaSeq, producing 2 x 150 bp paired-end reads. Per the original workflow: The reads were demultiplexed and collapsed into UMI-guided consensus sequences using migec v1.2.7. Using mixcr v2.1.11, UMI consensuses were aligned to TRA and TRB V and J templates and then assembled into clonotypes. Expanded or contracted clonotypes were those called significant by both edgeR and NoisET, with noise models trained on biological replicates. For edgeR calls, the thresholds were a false discovery rate-adjusted p below 0.01 and a log2 fold-change of 1. As an exploratory analysis of dynamics, max-normalized trajectories of the 1000 most abundant clonotypes were examined by PCA with hierarchical clustering. Separately sequenced CD4+ and CD8+ repertoires were used to assign a CD4 or CD8 phenotype to each responding clone. TCRdb reran the public reads through fastp at Q25 and MiXCR, keeping productive beta chains. Rows with one shared CDR3 protein collapse into an entry with the most common genes and DNA. The V and J calls here are based on TCRdb, not the publication. For this sample the table gives under 250,000 distinct CDR3 sequences, of which more than 8% were detected only once. Roughly a fifth of the sample goes to the ten largest clones.

PBMCs were isolated by Ficoll-Paque density gradient centrifugation. This sample was included in a study of T-cell memory formation after mild COVID-19 (dated by TCRdb to 2020 to 2023). Regarding the research as a whole: TCR sequence clusters from the two donors were found to be largely donor specific. In a couple of donors, T-cell clones that expanded and contracted after mild COVID-19 were followed by sequencing TCRalpha and TCRbeta repertoires longitudinally. Two young, previously healthy adult volunteers made up the cohort, one male and one female.

The full study reports these points: The study included only a couple of mild cases, and larger cohorts that include severe cases with pre-infection samples were judged to be necessary. Balanced CD4/CD8 phenotypes were observed for clones contracting from day 15 to 85, whereas a bias towards CD4+ was observed for a second wave of clones expanding from day 15 to 37. SARS-CoV-2 specificity was not confirmed for the second-wave clones peaking on day 37. Contracting CD4+ clones were found mainly in CM and EM memory subsets, while CD8+ clones were enriched in EMRA. Some responding clones were detected in pre-infection memory, which suggested that pre-existing cross-reactive memory T cells had joined the SARS-CoV-2 response.

Trimming costs V 6 bases and J 9 bases, and their ends lie 18 bases apart. Including the terminal cysteine and phenylalanine, the CDR3 comprises 15 residues. The retained sequence is limited to the CDR3, 45 bases, with the frame set at the first base. This sequence uses TRBV12-3 or TRBV12-4 and TRBJ1-6; TRBD1 might be the D gene, on 5 matching bases. The clonotype originates from a man younger than 35 who had mild COVID-19 (a few samples of this study predate the infection). The sample titles of this study are shuffled in the database, so cell type and time point are left out; the donor was told from shared clones. The source material was PBMCs or a T cell subset sorted from them (not recorded which). For the CDR3, the sequence is CASSPWSGLGSPLHF. The sequence in DNA is TGTGCCAGCAGCCCCTGGTCGGGACTGGGTTCACCCCTCCACTTT.